The sequence of this T cell receptor (beta chain) was determined in a study of T cells after yellow fever vaccination. Findings and limits, study-wide: Weaker overall was a secondary response that nonetheless peaked faster, on day 5 versus 15.

This clonotype was picked up a small number of times. Its antigen is still unknown. TCRdb recomputed calls from the 5' RACE reads with MiXCR, one row per CDR3 protein. The profile shows about 320,000 distinct CDR3 sequences, around 4.5% of them singletons. The length of the CDR3 is 15 residues. The rearrangement uses TRBV21-1 and TRBJ2-5; the listed D gene, TRBD1, was not tested against the DNA. TRBV21-1 constitutes a pseudogene. This TCR came from a man aged 18 to 30 who received the YFV17D yellow fever vaccine. The source material was PBMCs, sampled 15 days after the yellow fever booster vaccination. CDR3 region: CASRKAGQYQETQYF. In nucleotides, the CDR3 is TGTGCCAGCCGAAAGGCGGGACAATACCAAGAGACCCAGTACTTC.